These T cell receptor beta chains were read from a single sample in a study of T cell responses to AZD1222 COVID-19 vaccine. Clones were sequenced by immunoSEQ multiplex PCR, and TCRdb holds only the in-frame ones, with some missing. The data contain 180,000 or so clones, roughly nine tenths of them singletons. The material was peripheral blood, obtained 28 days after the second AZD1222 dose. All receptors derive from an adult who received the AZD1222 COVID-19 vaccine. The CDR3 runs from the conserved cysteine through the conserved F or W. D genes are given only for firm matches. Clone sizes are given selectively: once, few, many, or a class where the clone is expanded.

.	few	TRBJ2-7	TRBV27	TGTGCCAGCAGTCTCCTGATGGGGGCGGATAGGGAGCAGTACTTC	CASSLLMGADREQYF
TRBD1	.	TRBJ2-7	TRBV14	TGTGCCAGCAGCCGGGGGACAGATCCCTCCTACGAGCAGTACTTC	CASSRGTDPSYEQYF
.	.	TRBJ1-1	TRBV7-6	TGTGCCAGCAGGGCTATCAAGGGCAGCAACACTGAAGCTTTCTTT	CASRAIKGSNTEAFF
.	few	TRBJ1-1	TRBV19	TGTGCCAGTTCGAGAGACAGTTTGAACACTGAAGCTTTCTTT	CASSRDSLNTEAFF
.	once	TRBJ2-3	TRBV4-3	TGCGCCAGCAGCCAAGATCGGCTTCGTACGCAGTATTTT	CASSQDRLRTQYF
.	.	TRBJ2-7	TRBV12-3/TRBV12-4	TGTGCCAGCAGTTTATTTAAGGGTCGCGAGCAGTACTTC	CASSLFKGREQYF
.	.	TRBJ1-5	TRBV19	TGTGCCAGTAGTATAACCGACTATAGCAATCAGCCCCAGCATTTT	CASSITDYSNQPQHF
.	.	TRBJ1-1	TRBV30	TGTGCCTGGAGTGTACTCTTGGGGGAAGGGAACACTGAAGCTTTCTTT	CAWSVLLGEGNTEAFF
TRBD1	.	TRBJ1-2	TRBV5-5	TGTGCCAGCAGCTTGGTGGACAGGATGGGCTATGGCTACACCTTC	CASSLVDRMGYGYTF
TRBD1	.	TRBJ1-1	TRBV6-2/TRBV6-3	TGTGCCAGCAGTAGGACAGGGGGTTCTGAAGCTTTCTTT	CASSRTGGSEAFF
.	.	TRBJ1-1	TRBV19	TGTGCCAGTATCACCTCCTGGACAGCGAACACTGAAGCTTTCTTT	CASITSWTANTEAFF
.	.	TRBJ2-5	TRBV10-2	TGCGCCAGCAGTGAGGGAGGCGAGACCCAGTACTTC	CASSEGGETQYF
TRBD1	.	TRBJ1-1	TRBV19	TGTGCCAGTAGTATAGATCTCTCGGGACAGGGAGGCCGAGCTTTCTTT	CASSIDLSGQGGRAFF
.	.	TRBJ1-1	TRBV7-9	TGTGCCAGCAGCCCCCGGACAGACCCGAACACTGAAGCTTTCTTT	CASSPRTDPNTEAFF
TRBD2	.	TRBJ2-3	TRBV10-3	TGTGCCATCAGAGCCACCCTAGCGGGAGAGGCAGATACGCAGTATTTT	CAIRATLAGEADTQYF
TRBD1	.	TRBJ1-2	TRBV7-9	TGTGCCAGCAGCTCTTTTGACAGGGGGTTTTCTGGCTACACCTTC	CASSSFDRGFSGYTF
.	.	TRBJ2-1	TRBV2	TGTGCCAGCACAGAACAGGGTAATAGGGGACTAATATACAATGAGCAGTTCTTC	CASTEQGNRGLIYNEQFF
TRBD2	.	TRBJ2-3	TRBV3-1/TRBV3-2	TGTGCCAGCAGCCAAGATCCGCTAGCGGGAGGAGATACGCAGTATTTT	CASSQDPLAGGDTQYF
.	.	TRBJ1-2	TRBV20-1	TGCAGTGCTAGATGGCAGGGGTACACCTTC	CSARWQGYTF
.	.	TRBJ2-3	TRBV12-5	TGTGCTAGTGGTTTCAGAGGGGTTGTAGATACGCAGTATTTT	CASGFRGVVDTQYF
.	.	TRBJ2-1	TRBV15	TGTGCCACCAGCAGACTCTTATACAATGAGCAGTTCTTC	CATSRLLYNEQFF
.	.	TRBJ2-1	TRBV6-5	TGTGCCAGCAGAGGGAGCTACAATGAGCAGTTCTTC	CASRGSYNEQFF
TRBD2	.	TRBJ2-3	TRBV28	TGTGCCAGCAGGAGATCGGGGGGGGGAGATACGCAGTATTTT	CASRRSGGGDTQYF
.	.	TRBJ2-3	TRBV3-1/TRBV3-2	TGTGCCAGCAGCCCCGAAGGGGGGTCCCGCACAGATACGCAGTATTTT	CASSPEGGSRTDTQYF
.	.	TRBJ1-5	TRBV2	TGTGCCAGCAGAGCGGACAGTCTCAATCAGCCCCAGCATTTT	CASRADSLNQPQHF
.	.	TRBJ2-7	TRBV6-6	TGTGCCAGCGCCGCACAGGTCCCCGGGGGCGAGCAGTACTTC	CASAAQVPGGEQYF
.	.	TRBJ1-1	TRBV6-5	TGTGCCAGCAGTCCGACCGGGGGCCTGGGAGCTTTCTTT	CASSPTGGLGAFF
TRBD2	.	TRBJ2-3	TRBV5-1	TGCGCCAGCAGCTCCCGACTAGCGGGAGTTAAAGATACGCAGTATTTT	CASSSRLAGVKDTQYF
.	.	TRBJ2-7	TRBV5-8	TGTGCCAGCAGCTTGGGCGGGACCTACGAGCAGTACTTC	CASSLGGTYEQYF
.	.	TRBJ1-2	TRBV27	TGTGCCAGCAGTTTATCGGTTGGGTATGGCTACACCTTC	CASSLSVGYGYTF
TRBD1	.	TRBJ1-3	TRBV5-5	TGTGCCAGCAGCCAGAGGTGGGGACAGGGAAACACCATATATTTT	CASSQRWGQGNTIYF
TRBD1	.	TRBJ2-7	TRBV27	TGTGCCAGCCGGACAGGAGCCACAGGGGGAGAGCAGTACTTC	CASRTGATGGEQYF
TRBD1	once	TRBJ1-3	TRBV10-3	TGTGCCATGCGGAAGGACAGGGGGCGCGGGGGAAACACCATATATTTT	CAMRKDRGRGGNTIYF
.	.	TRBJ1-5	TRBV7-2	TGTGCCAGCAGCAGAGAATTGTTTAGCAATCAGCCCCAGCATTTT	CASSRELFSNQPQHF
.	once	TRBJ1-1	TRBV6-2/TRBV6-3	TGTGCCAGCAGTTACCTGGGGGCGAACACTGAAGCTTTCTTT	CASSYLGANTEAFF
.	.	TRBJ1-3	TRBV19	TGTGCCAGTAGTATCGTCTCAGGAGTCTCTGGAAACACCATATATTTT	CASSIVSGVSGNTIYF
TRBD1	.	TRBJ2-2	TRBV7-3	TGTGCCAGCAGGGAACAGGGGGCGACCGGGGAGCTGTTTTTT	CASREQGATGELFF
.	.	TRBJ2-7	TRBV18	TGTGCCAGCTCACCAAGTACCTACGAGCAGTACTTC	CASSPSTYEQYF
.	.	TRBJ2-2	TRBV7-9	TGTGCCGGGCTACGGGGGACAGTGAACACCGGGGAGCTGTTTTTT	CAGLRGTVNTGELFF
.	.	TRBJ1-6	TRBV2	TGTGCCAGCAGTGTTGACGGACTAAATTCACCCCTCCACTTT	CASSVDGLNSPLHF
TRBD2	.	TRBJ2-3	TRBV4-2	TGTGCCAGCAGCCAAAGCGGGGGGGCGTCAGATACGCAGTATTTT	CASSQSGGASDTQYF
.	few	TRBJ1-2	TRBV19	TGTGCCAGTAGCGCCCGGGCCAGGACAAACTATGGCTACACCTTC	CASSARARTNYGYTF
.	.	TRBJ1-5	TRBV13	TGTGCCAGCAGCTTCAGGGTGTCGCGCCAGCCCCAGCATTTT	CASSFRVSRQPQHF
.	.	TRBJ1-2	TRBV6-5	TGTGCCAGCAGTTACTCGAGAACAGGGTACTATGGCTACACCTTC	CASSYSRTGYYGYTF
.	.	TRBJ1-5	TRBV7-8	TGTGCCAGCAGCCCCTACACCGATAGCAATCAGCCCCAGCATTTT	CASSPYTDSNQPQHF